Reported below is one TCR beta chain. Its matching antigen is unknown. The entry originates in a study of CD8+ T cells in alopecia areata. Study outcomes and limitations: Normal scalp had lower clonality than lesional scalp, with alopecia totalis/universalis lesions showing this most strongly.

As the sequencing template, cDNA was produced by extracting RNA and reverse transcribing it. Clones were read by immunoSEQ multiplex PCR, and TCRdb kept only the in-frame ones, dropping some. The sample shows some 190,000 clones, under 80% of them seen only once. The CDR3 has 18 residues. V was clipped by 4 bases and J by 5 bases; unmatched bases: 16. Treatment in this sample: oral pan-JAK inhibitor, 5-10 mg twice daily. The sequences come from CD4+ T cells sorted from blood, collected between weeks 47 and 50, from a patient treated with tofacitinib. This clonotype originated in a human donor with alopecia areata. The chain couples TRBV23-1 to TRBJ2-1; TRBD1 matches 8 bases. TRBV23-1 is placed among ORFs of uncertain function. CDR3 nucleotide sequence: TGCGCCAGCAGTCGGCGGCAGGGGGCGGTTTCGAGGAACAATGAGCAGTTCTTC. It specifies CASSRRQGAVSRNNEQFF.